This T cell receptor beta chain is drawn from a study of cytomegalovirus exposure and HLA in healthy donors. Study details: Prior work identified 120 million or so unique TCR beta sequences in around 170 million T cells. Study-level findings and limits: A few of the chains that were CMV-associated were confirmed in vitro to be specific for CMV antigens. Apart from CMV serostatus, no immune exposure information was available.

This clone occurred a few times. What it binds is unknown. Per the germline V gene, CDR1 is SGHDT and CDR2 is YYEEEE. CDR3 length: 16 residues. After removal of 3 bases from V and 0 bases from J, the junction contained 5 bases not matched to a gene. The PCR had 60 Vbeta and 13 Jbeta primers. The assay was immunoSEQ multiplex PCR, and TCRdb's table has in-frame clones only and misses some. The repertoire holds about 260,000 clones, almost 85% seen once, with about 2% in the top ten. The chain is built from TRBV5-6 and TRBJ2-2; TRBD2 matches at 7 bases. This sequence originates from a woman aged 40-49 years in good health and CMV-seropositive. The specimen sequenced was PBMCs. CDR3 nucleotide sequence: TGTGCCAGCAGCTGGGGGGGGATTGCGAACACCGGGGAGCTGTTTTTT. Translation gives CASSWGGIANTGELFF.